Below are 22 T cell receptor beta chains sequenced from a single sample in a study of T cells after yellow fever vaccination. MiXCR was run by TCRdb on the 5' RACE reads, yielding one entry per CDR3 protein. The sample lists about 170,000 distinct CDR3 sequences, roughly 11% seen once, with 30% to 45% in the top ten. The sequences come from CD8+ T cells sorted from PBMCs, collected 15 days after the yellow fever booster vaccination. The receptors stem from a young man who received the YFV17D yellow fever vaccine.

This clonotype was counted between two and nine times. The V call is TRBV27, the J call TRBJ2-1; 8 nucleotides agree with TRBD1. Per the germline V gene, CDR1 is MNHEY and CDR2 is SMNVEV (reference sequence). This CDR3 has 14 residues. V shed 4 bases and J 7 bases; nucleotides not matched to a gene: 6. In nucleotides, the CDR3 is TGTGCCAGCAGTTGGACAGGGTCGGGGAATGAGCAGTTCTTC. Residues: CASSWTGSGNEQFF.

This clonotype was observed at least ten times. CDR3 coding DNA: TGTGCCAGCAGCTTAGGGACAGGGCGGTTTACAGATACGCAGTATTTT. Residues: CASSLGTGRFTDTQYF. The rearrangement joins TRBV7-6 to TRBJ2-3; 8 bases align to TRBD1. The CDR3 has 16 amino acids. Germline V lookup: CDR1 SGHVS, CDR2 FNYEAQ. With V trimmed by 1 base and J by 3 bases, 6 bases remained unmatched.

The chain carries TRBV19 and TRBJ1-1, with 7 bases matching TRBD1. Germline loops: CDR1 LNHDA, CDR2 SQIVND (reference sequence). This CDR3 comprises 17 residues. V trimming: 6 bases; J trimming: 1 base; junction bases outside the gene matches: 14. The CDR3 DNA sequence: TGTGCCAGTAGAACCTACCTCGCCGGGACAGCGAACACTGAAGCTTTCTTT. Translation: CASRTYLAGTANTEAFF.

This clonotype appeared a few times. CDR3 nucleotides: TGTGCCAGCAGCGTGGGACAGGGGGTTGCCGAGACCCAGTACTTC. The encoded protein is CASSVGQGVAETQYF. The V and J genes are TRBV5-4 and TRBJ2-5; 11 bases agree with TRBD1. Germline values: CDR1 SGHNT, CDR2 YYREEE (reference sequence). The V gene end was trimmed by 4 bases and the J gene end by 5 bases; junction bases not matched to a gene: 7. CDR3 length equals 15 residues.

The chain combines TRBV29-1 with TRBJ1-2; D not certain. Trimming stripped 3 bases from V and 2 bases from J, with 4 bases between. There are 11 residues in the CDR3. CDR1 and CDR2 (germline): SQVTM, ANQGSEA. The CDR3 region is CSVETNYGYTF. Here the CDR3 DNA reads TGCAGCGTTGAGACAAACTATGGCTACACCTTC.

The rearrangement links TRBV24-1 to TRBJ2-2; D not resolved. This CDR3 has 13 amino acids. V lost 1 base and J lost 6, with 5 bases in between. Germline CDR1 and CDR2: KGHDR and SFDVKD. CDR3 DNA: TGTGCCACCAGTGATTTCGTCGCCGGGGAGCTGTTTTTT. Translated: CATSDFVAGELFF.

The V and J genes are TRBV20-1 and TRBJ2-1; 7 bases are shared with TRBD1. Germline V gene data show CDR1 as DFQATT and CDR2 as SNEGSKA (reference sequence). The CDR3 is 15 residues long. J gave up 5 bases and V 3 bases, and 10 bases lay outside the gene matches. The CDR3 bases are TGCAGTGCTAGTCCGTCCCGGGACAGACACAATGAGCAGTTCTTC. Protein product: CSASPSRDRHNEQFF.

This rearrangement joins TRBV4-3 to TRBJ1-4; D unclear. V dropped 0 bases and J dropped 0 bases, with 8 bases sitting between them. The CDR3 loop spans 16 amino acids. Germline V gene sequence: CDR1 LGHNA, CDR2 YSLEER. This CDR3 is CASSQEVTTTNEKLFF. The DNA for the CDR3 is TGCGCCAGCAGCCAAGAAGTCACAACAACTAATGAAAAACTGTTTTTT.

This clonotype was observed at least ten times. The gene calls are TRBV6-5 and TRBJ1-1, with D perhaps TRBD1 (5 bases). This CDR3 region has 12 residues. Germline CDR1 MNHEY, CDR2 SVGAGI. V was shortened by 5 bases and J by 7 bases, with 11 bases between the two germline ends. CDR3 nucleotide sequence: TGTGCCAGCAGTCAGGGACCCATTGAAGCTTTCTTT. This gives the protein CASSQGPIEAFF.

This clonotype was counted a few times. This rearrangement joins TRBV7-9 to TRBJ1-2; D is uncertain. Trimming took 4 bases from V and 0 from J, leaving 18 bases between them. Looked up from germline, CDR1 is SEHNR and CDR2 is FQNEAQ (reference sequence). This CDR3 has 17 residues. The CDR3 sequence: CASSSSRVPLANYGYTF. The DNA of the CDR3 is TGTGCCAGCAGCTCCTCTAGGGTCCCGTTAGCTAACTATGGCTACACCTTC. Full variable domain (remainder filled in from reference TRBV7-9 and TRBJ1-2): DTGVSQNPRHKITKRGQNVTFRCDPISEHNRLYWYRQTLGQGPEFLTYFQNEAQLEKSRLLSDRFSAERPKGSFSTLEIQRTEQGDSAMYLCASSSSRVPLANYGYTFGSGTRLTVV.

This clonotype was counted a few times. The chain couples TRBV6-6 to TRBJ2-1, with unresolved D. Trimming cost V 4 bases and J 8 bases, with 12 bases left between them. This CDR3 region has 13 residues. From germline, CDR1 is MNHNY and CDR2 SVGAGI (reference sequence). CDR3 region: CASSLPSDDEQFF. For the CDR3, the DNA is TGTGCCAGCAGTTTACCAAGCGACGATGAGCAGTTCTTC.

The CDR3 is CASGPGGREAFF. CDR3 DNA sequence: TGTGCCAGCGGACCCGGCGGTCGGGAAGCTTTCTTT. J is TRBJ1-1 and V is TRBV25-1, with unresolved D. Deletions cut 8 bases from V and 8 bases from J, with 15 bases between. This CDR3 comprises 12 residues. Per germline, CDR1 MGHDK and CDR2 SYGVNS.

About this clonotype: A much larger clone differs by one base, so this may be a read error. The chain employs TRBV11-2 and TRBJ2-7; no clear D. Trimming took 1 base from V and 3 from J, leaving 4 bases between them. This CDR3 region has 12 residues. From germline, CDR1 is SGHAT and CDR2 FQNNGV. This chain's CDR3 is CASSLGDYEQYF. The DNA of the CDR3 is TGTGCCAGCAGCTTAGGGGACTACGAGCAGTACTTC.

This clonotype has only a few counts. The chain combines TRBV7-9 with TRBJ2-7, with 9 bases matching TRBD1. The J segment lost 0 bases and the V segment lost 5 bases, leaving 5 bases of the junction unmatched. The CDR3 is 15 residues long. Germline CDR1 is SEHNR and CDR2 is FQNEAQ (reference sequence). CDR3 residues: CASSPRDRVSYEQYF. The CDR3 bases are TGTGCCAGCAGCCCCCGGGACAGGGTCTCCTACGAGCAGTACTTC.

This clonotype was counted many times. The V gene is TRBV11-1, the J gene TRBJ2-7; a possible D gene is TRBD1 (6 bases). V lost 4 bases to trimming and J lost 3 bases, with 16 bases between them. Per the germline V gene, CDR1 is SGHAT and CDR2 is FQDESV (reference sequence). CDR3 size: 15 residues. The CDR3: CASSYAQGHVYEQYF. The CDR3 DNA reads as TGTGCCAGCAGCTACGCCCAGGGGCACGTCTACGAGCAGTACTTC.

The chain employs TRBV15 and TRBJ2-5, with 10 bases matching TRBD2. The germline V gene encodes CDR1 LNHNV and CDR2 YYDKDF (reference sequence). The CDR3 extends over 15 amino acids. Trimming removed 2 bases from V and 4 bases from J; junction bases left unmatched: 4. The CDR3 coding sequence is TGTGCCACCAGCAGACGGACTAGCGGCTCAGAGACCCAGTACTTC. Its protein is CATSRRTSGSETQYF.

This clonotype was seen a few times. This chain joins TRBV4-1 and TRBJ1-2, with 7 bases lining up with TRBD1. The germline V gene has CDR1 MGHRA and CDR2 YSYEKL. This CDR3 is 15 amino acids long. Germline trimming cut 6 bases from V and 4 bases from J; bases unmatched to any gene: 11. The CDR3 nucleotides are TGCGCCAGCAGATTTGGGGACAGTCTCTTCTATGGCTACACCTTC. This gives the protein CASRFGDSLFYGYTF.

This clonotype showed up just a few times. The V call is TRBV29-1, the J call TRBJ2-5, with 9 bases aligning to TRBD1. CDR3 size: 13 residues. Germline CDR1 reads SQVTM; CDR2 reads ANQGSEA. V lost 3 bases to trimming and J lost 5 bases; unmatched junction nucleotides: 4. The CDR3 DNA is TGCAGCGTTGATGACACAGGGGGCGAGACCCAGTACTTC. Protein sequence: CSVDDTGGETQYF.

V is TRBV28 and J is TRBJ1-1; the match to TRBD1 covers 8 bases. The CDR3 length is 14 residues. Germline V gene sequence: CDR1 MDHEN, CDR2 SYDVKM. The J segment lost 5 bases and the V segment lost 5 bases, leaving 7 bases of the junction unmatched. For the CDR3, the DNA is TGTGCCAGCAGTCTACAGGGGGAGGGAACTGAAGCTTTCTTT. Translating it yields CASSLQGEGTEAFF.

The chain has TRBV4-2 and TRBJ2-3, with D possibly being TRBD1 or TRBD2 (5 bases each). The V end lost 0 bases, the J end lost 2 bases, and 15 bases lay between the germline ends. CDR1 LGHNA and CDR2 YNFKEQ come from the germline V gene. This CDR3 contains 17 residues. The CDR3 coding sequence is TGTGCCAGCAGCCAAGACGTGGGGGTGTCTTACACAGATACGCAGTATTTT. This gives the protein CASSQDVGVSYTDTQYF.

This sequence joins TRBV28 and TRBJ1-4, with D uncertain. Germline V gene lookup returns CDR1 MDHEN and CDR2 SYDVKM. This CDR3 region has 13 residues. V lost 4 bases to trimming and J lost 8 bases, with 11 bases between them. The CDR3 spells CASSYRVGEKLFF. CDR3 bases: TGTGCCAGCAGTTACCGGGTTGGGGAAAAACTGTTTTTT.

A few counts support this clonotype. The chain uses TRBV7-2 and TRBJ2-7, with D unresolved. This CDR3 contains 14 residues. Germline V lookup: CDR1 SGHTA, CDR2 FQGNSA. V lost 5 bases and J 1 base, leaving 12 bases between the germline ends. CDR3 residues: CASSPSPHSYEQYV. CDR3 sequence (DNA): TGTGCCAGCAGCCCATCCCCACATTCCTACGAGCAGTACGTC.